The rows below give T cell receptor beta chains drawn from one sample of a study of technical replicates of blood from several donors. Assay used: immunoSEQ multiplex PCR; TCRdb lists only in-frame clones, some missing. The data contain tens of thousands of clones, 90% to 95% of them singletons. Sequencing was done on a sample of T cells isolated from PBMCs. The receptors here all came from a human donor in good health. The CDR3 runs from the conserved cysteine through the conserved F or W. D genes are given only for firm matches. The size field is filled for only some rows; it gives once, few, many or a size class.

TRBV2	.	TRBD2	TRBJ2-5	TGTGCCACCGCCGGGGGGAGGGGACCACCGCCCCAGTACTTC	CATAGGRGPPPQYF
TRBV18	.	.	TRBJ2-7	TGTGCCAGCTCACCCGGGACAATATACGAGCAGTACTTC	CASSPGTIYEQYF
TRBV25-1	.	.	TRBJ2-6	TGTGCCAGCAGTGAGCGGGCAGCTGGGGCCAACGTCCTGACTTTC	CASSERAAGANVLTF
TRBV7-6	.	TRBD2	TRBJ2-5	TGTGCCAGCAGCGCCTCCGGGACTAGCAATAGTGAGACCCAGTACTTC	CASSASGTSNSETQYF
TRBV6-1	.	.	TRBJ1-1	TGTGCCAGCAGTGGACTCCCGGGACACATGAACACTGAAGCTTTCTTT	CASSGLPGHMNTEAFF
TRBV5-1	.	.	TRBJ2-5	TGCGCCAGCAGCCCTGCGCAAGAGACCCAGTACTTC	CASSPAQETQYF
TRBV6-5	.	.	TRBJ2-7	TGTGCCAGCAGTTACGAGCACCGATACGAGCAGTACTTC	CASSYEHRYEQYF
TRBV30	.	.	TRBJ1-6	TGTGCCTTCCGCGGGGAATCCGGGACACCCCTCCACTTT	CAFRGESGTPLHF
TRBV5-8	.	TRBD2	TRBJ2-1	TGTGCCAGCCGAACCCTATCGGGAGGTCCCGAGCAGTTCTTC	CASRTLSGGPEQFF
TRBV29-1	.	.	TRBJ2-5	TGCAGCGTTGAGGCTAAAACCCGGAGCGGAGGGGAAGAGACCCAGTACTTC	CSVEAKTRSGGEETQYF
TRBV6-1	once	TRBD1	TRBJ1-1	TGTGCCAGCAGGAGGGGGCAGGACACTGAAGCTTTCTTT	CASRRGQDTEAFF
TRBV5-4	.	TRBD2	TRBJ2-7	TGTGCCAGCAGCATGACTAGCGCTACCTACGAGCAGTACTTC	CASSMTSATYEQYF
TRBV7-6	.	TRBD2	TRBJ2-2	TGTGCCAGCAGCCTGACTAGCGGCCAAACCGGGGAGCTGTTTTTT	CASSLTSGQTGELFF
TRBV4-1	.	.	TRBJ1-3	TGCGCCAGCAGCCGCTACCTTGGACAACGCTCTGGAAACACCATATATTTT	CASSRYLGQRSGNTIYF
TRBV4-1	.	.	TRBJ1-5	TGCGCCAGCAGCCCCGCCGGGGTCCAGCCCCAGCATTTT	CASSPAGVQPQHF
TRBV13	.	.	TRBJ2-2	TGTGCCAGCAGCTTAGTCTCCGGGGTCACCGGGGAGCTGTTTTTT	CASSLVSGVTGELFF
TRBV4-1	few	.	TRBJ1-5	TGCGCCAGCAGCTACGGCGGAAGCAATCAGCCCCAGCATTTT	CASSYGGSNQPQHF
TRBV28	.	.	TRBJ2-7	TGTGCCAGCACCAACCCCACCACGCGGGAGCAGTACTTC	CASTNPTTREQYF
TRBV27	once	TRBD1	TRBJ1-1	TGTGCCAGCTTCAGGGGGTATCGATGGAACACTGAAGCTTTCTTT	CASFRGYRWNTEAFF
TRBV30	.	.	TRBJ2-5	TGTGCCTGGAGTGTCGAGGAGGAAGAGACCCAGTACTTC	CAWSVEEEETQYF
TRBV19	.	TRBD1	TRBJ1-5	TGTGCCAGTAGGGGACAGGGGATAGATCAGCCCCAGCATTTT	CASRGQGIDQPQHF
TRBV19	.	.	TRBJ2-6	TGTGCCAGTAGTATTGGTACAGGGTACATCTCTGGGGCCAACGTCCTGACTTTC	CASSIGTGYISGANVLTF
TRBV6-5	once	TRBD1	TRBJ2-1	TGTGCCAGCAGTCCCGGGACAGGATACAATGAGCAGTTCTTC	CASSPGTGYNEQFF
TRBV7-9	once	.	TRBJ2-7	TGTGCCAGCAGCTTTGTGGACAGAGACTACGAGCAGTACTTC	CASSFVDRDYEQYF
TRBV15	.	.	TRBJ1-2	TGTGCCACCAGCGTCAAGGGAGGGACCCCGCATGGCTACACCTTC	CATSVKGGTPHGYTF
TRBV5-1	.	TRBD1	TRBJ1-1	TGCGCCAGCCTACGGATCCCCACAGGGGGCAACACTGAAGCTTTCTTT	CASLRIPTGGNTEAFF
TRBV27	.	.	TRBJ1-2	TGTGCCAGCAGTTTATCTACCCAGGGCTATGGCTACACCTTC	CASSLSTQGYGYTF
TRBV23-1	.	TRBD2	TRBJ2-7	TGCGCCAGCAGTCAATCCCCCCCGGGACTAGCGGTACTCGGCTCCTACGAGCAGTACTTC	CASSQSPPGLAVLGSYEQYF
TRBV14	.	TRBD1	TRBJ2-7	TGTGCCAGCAGCCCTCGACAGGGCTTCCACGAGCAGTACTTC	CASSPRQGFHEQYF
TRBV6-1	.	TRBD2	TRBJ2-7	TGTGCCAGCAGTGTAATGGGCGGGAGTTCCTACGAGCAGTACTTC	CASSVMGGSSYEQYF
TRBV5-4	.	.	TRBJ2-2	TGTGCCAGCAGCCCCGAGCGTACCGGGGAGCTGTTTTTT	CASSPERTGELFF
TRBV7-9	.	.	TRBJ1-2	TGTGCCAGCAGCTTAGGACAAGACTATGGCTACACCTTC	CASSLGQDYGYTF
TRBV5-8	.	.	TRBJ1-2	TGTGCCAGCCGCACAGTAACTCAGACCTCCTATGGCTACACCTTC	CASRTVTQTSYGYTF
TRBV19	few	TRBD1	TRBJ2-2	TGTGCCAGTAGTTTTTCCCCACGGGGACAGTACACCGGGGAGCTGTTTTTT	CASSFSPRGQYTGELFF
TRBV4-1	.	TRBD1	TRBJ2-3	TGCGCCAGCAGCTTAGGACAGGGGTTCACAGATACGCAGTATTTT	CASSLGQGFTDTQYF
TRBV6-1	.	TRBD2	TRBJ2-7	TGTGCCAGCACCGGGACTAGCGGGAGGGCCTTCGAGCAGTACTTC	CASTGTSGRAFEQYF
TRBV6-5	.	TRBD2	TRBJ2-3	TGTGCCAGCACCGATAGCGGGAGCGGTACAGATACGCAGTATTTT	CASTDSGSGTDTQYF